The 2 T cell receptor beta chains below come from one sample, sequenced in a study of memory CD4+ T cells and cytomegalovirus serostatus. Single viable CD3+CD4+CD8-CD45RO+ cells were sorted as the memory CD4+ T cells. TCRdb's table, derived via immunoSEQ multiplex PCR, lists solely in-frame clones and lacks some. Here the sample spans 56,000 or so clones, around three quarters being singletons. Sequenced input: memory CD4+ T cells from blood. These receptors all come from an adult in good health and CMV-seronegative. Some clones in this sample may be carry-over from other donors' samples.

The chain joins TRBV15 to TRBJ1-2; 10 nucleotides line up with TRBD1. Germline loops: CDR1 LNHNV, CDR2 YYDKDF (reference sequence). The length of the CDR3 is 17 residues. V shed 1 base, J shed 2 bases, and the junction held 7 bases outside the gene matches. Here the CDR3 reads CATSRGGTTGGNYGYTF. CDR3 in DNA: TGTGCCACCAGCAGAGGCGGTACGACAGGGGGCAACTATGGCTACACCTTC.

Of note for this clone: The sample holds other DNA sequences that translate to the same CDR3. The rearrangement joins TRBV7-2 to TRBJ2-7; no reliable D call. The germline V and J ends were trimmed by 2 bases and 7 bases, with 18 bases remaining between them. The CDR3 length is 15 residues. CDR1 is SGHTA and CDR2 is FQGNSA in the germline V gene. The CDR3 protein is CASSLTSGLVGEQYF. CDR3 nucleotides: TGTGCCAGCAGCTTAACGTCCGGCCTAGTCGGTGAGCAGTACTTC.